The 25 T cell receptor beta chains below were found in one sample sequenced in a study of early T cells in non-severe SARS-CoV-2 infection. MiXCR, applied by TCRdb to the 5' RACE reads, yields one record per CDR3 protein. This sample has under 85,000 distinct CDR3 sequences, with roughly 12% found just once. Source: whole blood, taken at baseline. The receptors shown here come from an adult who was a healthcare worker with PCR-confirmed SARS-CoV-2 infection or an uninfected control (not recorded which). The donor label of this sample is uncertain.

The sample holds many counts of this clonotype. The chain is built from TRBV4-2 and TRBJ2-7, with 15 bases fitting TRBD2. Germline-derived CDR1 and CDR2 are LGHNA and YNFKEQ. The CDR3 extends over 18 amino acids. V dropped 4 bases and J dropped 5; count of bases not matched to a gene: 12. CDR3 nucleotides: TGTGCCAGCAGCCGAAACCCGGGACTAGCGGGAGGATACGACGAGCAGTACTTC. It specifies CASSRNPGLAGGYDEQYF.

This clonotype was recorded at least ten times. V gene TRBV6-2 or TRBV6-3 combines with J gene TRBJ1-1, with D perhaps TRBD1 (5 bases). V lost 1 base, J lost 6 bases, and 12 bases lay in between. CDR1 is MNHEY, CDR2 SVGEGT, per germline. This CDR3 region has 14 residues. This CDR3 reads CASSYWGRMPEAFF. The CDR3 DNA reads as TGTGCCAGCAGTTACTGGGGGAGGATGCCTGAAGCTTTCTTT.

This chain connects TRBV3-1 to TRBJ2-1; 14 bases map to TRBD2. Germline V lookup: CDR1 LGHDT, CDR2 YNNKEL (reference sequence). CDR3 length equals 16 residues. With V trimmed by 8 bases and J by 7 bases, 10 bases remained unmatched. DNA of the CDR3: TGTGCCAGCCACGGGAGACTAGCGGGGGGGCCGAATGAGCAGTTCTTC. Protein sequence: CASHGRLAGGPNEQFF.

There are a few counts of this clonotype. The chain carries TRBV7-2 and TRBJ1-2; no definite D call. Germline V gene lookup returns CDR1 SGHTA and CDR2 FQGNSA. The CDR3 is made up of 15 amino acids. Trimming cost V 4 bases and J 4 bases, with 16 bases left between them. CDR3 amino acids: CASSSHLLNLYGYTF. CDR3 coding DNA: TGTGCCAGCAGCTCTCACCTCCTGAACCTCTATGGCTACACCTTC.

V usage is TRBV27 and J usage is TRBJ2-1; D unresolved. Trimming left V 4 bases short and J 0 bases short, with 4 bases between. The CDR3 spans 13 residues. CDR1 MNHEY and CDR2 SMNVEV come from the germline V gene (reference sequence). The CDR3 DNA follows: TGTGCCAGCAGTTACCTCTCCTACAATGAGCAGTTCTTC. Translation gives CASSYLSYNEQFF.

In this sample, this clonotype turned up many times. The V gene is TRBV10-3, the J gene TRBJ2-1; TRBD2 aligns across 11 bases. The germline V gene has CDR1 ENHRY and CDR2 SYGVKD. The CDR3 has 14 residues. The junction had 4 bases not matched to a gene; V was cut back by 7 bases and J by 5 bases. CDR3 in DNA: TGTGCCATCACGCCGGGACTAGCGGACAATGAGCAGTTCTTC. It specifies CAITPGLADNEQFF.

This sequence joins TRBV10-2 and TRBJ2-7, with unresolved D. Germline V CDR1 and CDR2: WSHSY, SAAADI. The CDR3 runs to 12 residues. Trimming cost V 3 bases and J 2 bases, with 5 bases left between them. The CDR3, as DNA: TGCGCCAGCAGTGAAGGGACCTACGAGCAGTACTTC. Its protein is CASSEGTYEQYF.

This clonotype was counted many times. V is TRBV12-3 or TRBV12-4 and J is TRBJ2-5; D unclear. This CDR3 region has 13 residues. V was cut by 3 bases and J by 4 bases, with 9 bases left in between. The CDR3 region has the DNA TGTGCCAGCAGTTTCGGCCAGAGAGAGACCCAGTACTTC. It translates to CASSFGQRETQYF.

The chain is built from TRBV5-1 and TRBJ2-1, with D uncertain. CDR3 length: 12 amino acids. V gave up 4 bases and J gave up 5 bases, with 7 bases separating them. From germline, CDR1 is SGHRS and CDR2 YFSETQ. The CDR3 sequence is CASSETHNEQFF. The CDR3, as DNA: TGCGCCAGCAGCGAAACCCACAATGAGCAGTTCTTC.

This clonotype showed up just a few times. This chain links TRBV7-9 with TRBJ2-2; tentative D call: TRBD2 (5 bases). From germline, CDR1 is SEHNR and CDR2 FQNEAQ (reference sequence). This CDR3 has 13 residues. Trimming removed 10 bases at V and 3 bases at J, with 12 bases between. The CDR3: CANSDSDTGELFF. CDR3 sequence (DNA): TGTGCCAACTCGGACTCAGACACCGGGGAGCTGTTTTTT.

This clonotype was seen ten or more times. The CDR3 coding sequence is TGCAGCGTTGGGGTCCCAGGTCTAGCGGGAGGCGTGCAGTTCTTC. Amino acid sequence: CSVGVPGLAGGVQFF. This chain uses TRBV29-1 with TRBJ2-1; the match to TRBD2 covers 11 bases. V shed 4 bases and J 12 bases; nucleotides not matched to a gene: 14. This CDR3 spans 15 amino acids. The germline V gene has CDR1 SQVTM and CDR2 ANQGSEA.

This clonotype appeared many times. The chain carries TRBV27 and TRBJ2-7; 7 nucleotides align to TRBD1. V dropped 3 bases and J dropped 3; count of bases not matched to a gene: 8. Germline V gives CDR1 MNHEY, CDR2 SMNVEV (reference sequence). The CDR3 sequence is 15 residues long. This chain's CDR3 is CASSLQRTGRYEQYF. CDR3 bases: TGTGCCAGCAGTTTGCAGAGGACAGGACGCTACGAGCAGTACTTC.

There are a few counts of this clonotype. The chain is built from TRBV12-3 or TRBV12-4 and TRBJ1-4; maybe TRBD1 (5 bases). CDR3 length: 15 residues. Trimming stripped 2 bases from V and 5 bases from J, with 12 bases between. The CDR3 nucleotides are TGTGCCAGCAGTTTATCTATTCGGGGGAATGAAAAACTGTTTTTT. Translated, it gives CASSLSIRGNEKLFF.

This clonotype was counted many times. This chain links TRBV20-1 with TRBJ2-1, with 8 bases aligning to TRBD2. The CDR3 contains 15 residues. V trimming: 6 bases; J trimming: 2 bases; junction bases outside the gene matches: 9. Germline values: CDR1 DFQATT, CDR2 SNEGSKA (reference sequence). CDR3 DNA: TGCAGTGCCGGACAGAGCGGGAGCCCCTACAATGAGCAGTTCTTC. Protein: CSAGQSGSPYNEQFF.

This clonotype has just a few counts. The V and J genes are TRBV20-1 and TRBJ2-3; 10 positions agree with TRBD1. Germline-derived CDR1 and CDR2 are DFQATT and SNEGSKA (reference sequence). The CDR3 spans 15 residues. V shed 5 bases and J 6 bases; nucleotides not matched to a gene: 11. The CDR3 here is CSAGPEDRGVDTQYF. The CDR3 DNA is TGCAGTGCTGGACCCGAGGACAGGGGGGTCGATACGCAGTATTTT.

This clonotype has more than one count but fewer than ten. The chain uses TRBV6-2 or TRBV6-3 and TRBJ2-3, with 8 bases lining up with TRBD2. J gave up 0 bases and V 0 bases, and 2 bases lay outside the gene matches. Germline CDR1 is MNHEY and CDR2 is SVGEGT. CDR3 size: 16 residues. The CDR3 sequence is CASSYSLAASTDTQYF. The CDR3, as DNA: TGTGCCAGCAGTTACTCACTAGCGGCTAGCACAGATACGCAGTATTTT.

The rearrangement links TRBV11-1 to TRBJ2-1; TRBD2 matches at 8 bases. CDR1 and CDR2 (germline): SGHAT, FQDESV (reference sequence). Unmatched junction bases numbered 8, after V lost 4 bases and J lost 3 bases. The CDR3 consists of 16 residues. CDR3 sequence reads: CASSSSWRGDYNEQFF. The CDR3 nucleotides are TGTGCCAGCAGCTCGAGCTGGCGGGGGGACTACAATGAGCAGTTCTTC.

The chain uses TRBV20-1 and TRBJ1-5; no clear D. The CDR3 consists of 13 residues. Germline V gives CDR1 DFQATT, CDR2 SNEGSKA (reference sequence). V lost 4 bases and J 3 bases, leaving 10 bases between the germline ends. DNA of the CDR3: TGCAGTGCTATGCCGCCATTCAATCAGCCCCAGCATTTT. It specifies CSAMPPFNQPQHF.

This clonotype was seen at least ten times. This chain joins TRBV3-1 and TRBJ2-1; D gene uncertain. Germline V gene sequence: CDR1 LGHDT, CDR2 YNNKEL (reference sequence). The CDR3 runs to 16 residues. V was trimmed by 0 bases and J by 6 bases, leaving 15 bases between them. CDR3: CASSQDRLLVFNEQFF. CDR3 DNA sequence: TGTGCCAGCAGCCAAGATCGCCTGCTGGTATTCAATGAGCAGTTCTTC.

The V gene is TRBV21-1, the J gene TRBJ2-5; no DNA check was done on the table's D call, TRBD2. TRBV21-1 is a pseudogene. CDR3 size: 14 residues. CDR3 sequence: CARACTGVEETQYF. The CDR3 DNA sequence: TGTGCCAGGGCATGCACGGGAGTGGAAGAGACCCAGTACTTC.

The gene calls are TRBV29-1 and TRBJ2-7; 7 nucleotides align to TRBD1. Germline V gene lookup returns CDR1 SQVTM and CDR2 ANQGSEA. The CDR3 length is 12 residues. J lost 2 bases, V lost 5 bases, and 3 bases had no gene match. Written as DNA, the CDR3 is TGCAGCGTTAGCCAGGGGGCCTACGAGCAGTACTTC. Its protein product is CSVSQGAYEQYF.

This clonotype was detected a few times. This chain joins TRBV19 and TRBJ2-5; D unclear. This CDR3 is 12 amino acids long. The V end was cut by 4 bases, the J end by 2 bases, with 5 bases between. CDR1 and CDR2 (germline): LNHDA, SQIVND (reference sequence). CDR3 in DNA: TGTGCCAGTAGTAGAGGACAAGAGACCCAGTACTTC. Translation: CASSRGQETQYF.

CDR3 DNA: TGTGCCAGCAGTCAGACTAGCGCAAACACCGGGGAGCTGTTTTTT. This codes for CASSQTSANTGELFF. The genes are TRBV5-5 and TRBJ2-2; 8 nucleotides line up with TRBD2. Germline V gene sequence: CDR1 SGHKS, CDR2 YYEKEE (reference sequence). J was trimmed by 2 bases and V by 5 bases; bases with no gene match: 5. The CDR3 consists of 15 residues.

In this sample, this clonotype turned up many times. The chain carries TRBV7-3 and TRBJ2-3; unclear D gene. Per germline, CDR1 SGHTA and CDR2 FQGTGA. The CDR3 loop spans 16 amino acids. V dropped 2 bases and J dropped 0 bases, with 12 bases sitting between them. The CDR3 DNA follows: TGTGCCAGCAGCTTATTATCCAGCGTGAGCACAGATACGCAGTATTTT. It translates to CASSLLSSVSTDTQYF.

This clonotype came up many times. The chain combines TRBV7-8 with TRBJ1-1; D unclear. The V end was cut by 3 bases, the J end by 5 bases, with 13 bases between. Per germline, CDR1 SGHVS and CDR2 FQNEAQ. The CDR3 is made up of 14 amino acids. The CDR3 DNA reads as TGTGCCAGCAGCTTTAGGAGGCTGGGGACTGAAGCTTTCTTT. Protein sequence: CASSFRRLGTEAFF. Filled out from reference TRBV7-8 and TRBJ1-1, the complete variable domain reads GAGVSQSPRYKVAKRGQDVALRCDPISGHVSLFWYQQALGQGPEFLTYFQNEAQLDKSGLPSDRFFAERPEGSVSTLKIQRTQQEDSAVYLCASSFRRLGTEAFFGQGTRLTVV.